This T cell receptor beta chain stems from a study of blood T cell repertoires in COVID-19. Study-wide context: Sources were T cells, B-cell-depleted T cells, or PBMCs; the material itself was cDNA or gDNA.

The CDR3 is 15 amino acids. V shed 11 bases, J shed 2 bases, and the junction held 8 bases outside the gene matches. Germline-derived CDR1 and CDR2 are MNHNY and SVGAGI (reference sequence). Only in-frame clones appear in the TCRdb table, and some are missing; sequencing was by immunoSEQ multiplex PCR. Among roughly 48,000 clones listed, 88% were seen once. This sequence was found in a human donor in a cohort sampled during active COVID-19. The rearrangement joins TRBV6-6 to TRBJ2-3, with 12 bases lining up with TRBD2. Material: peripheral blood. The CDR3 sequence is CAGRLAGDPTDTQYF. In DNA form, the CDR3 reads TGTGCCGGGAGACTAGCGGGGGACCCCACAGATACGCAGTATTTT.